Presented here are 22 T cell receptor beta chains from one specimen sequenced in a study of cytomegalovirus exposure and HLA in healthy donors. The data were produced by immunoSEQ multiplex PCR, yet TCRdb's version contains in-frame clones alone and is incomplete. The table shows 150,000 to 200,000 clones, with more than 75% occurring only once. The sequencing input was PBMCs. The receptors come from a man in his late teens or twenties in good health and CMV-seronegative.

The V gene is TRBV28, the J gene TRBJ2-7; 8 bases fit TRBD2. V trimming: 2 bases; J trimming: 0 bases; junction bases outside the gene matches: 3. Germline CDR1 reads MDHEN; CDR2 reads SYDVKM. The CDR3 loop spans 15 amino acids. The CDR3 DNA is TGTGCCAGCAGTTTAGCTGCGGGGGGCTCCTACGAGCAGTACGTC. This translates into CASSLAAGGSYEQYV.

The chain combines TRBV27 with TRBJ1-5, with D possibly TRBD1 on 6 matching bases. Trimming shortened V by 4 bases and J by 2 bases, and 12 bases separated the two germline ends. The CDR3 length is 15 residues. The germline gives CDR1 MNHEY, CDR2 SMNVEV (reference sequence). The CDR3 here is CASSSIQGGNQPQHF. CDR3 nucleotide sequence: TGTGCCAGCAGTTCTATACAGGGAGGCAATCAGCCCCAGCATTTT.

J is TRBJ1-1 and V is TRBV25-1; a possible D gene is TRBD1 (5 bases). The length of the CDR3 is 16 residues. Between the trimmed V and J ends, which lost 5 bases and 7 bases, there was a span of 23 bases. Germline V gene sequence: CDR1 MGHDK, CDR2 SYGVNS. The CDR3 DNA reads as TGTGCCAGCAGTAGCCTCCCGGGAGGGGAGGTTGGTGAAGCTTTCTTT. It specifies CASSSLPGGEVGEAFF.

The CDR3 DNA reads TGCGCCAGCAGCGGCACCGGGACAGGGGGCGAAAAACTGTTTTTT. This encodes CASSGTGTGGEKLFF. The V gene is TRBV5-1, the J gene TRBJ1-4, with 12 bases identical to TRBD1. Germline CDR1 is SGHRS and CDR2 is YFSETQ. The CDR3 extends over 15 amino acids. The junction had 6 bases not matched to a gene; V was cut back by 4 bases and J by 8 bases.

This rearrangement joins TRBV4-2 to TRBJ2-3; possibly TRBD1 for D (6 bases). This CDR3 comprises 15 residues. Germline CDR1 is LGHNA and CDR2 is YNFKEQ. V was shortened by 8 bases and J by 6 bases, with 21 bases between the two germline ends. CDR3 residues: CASGRTNSQGDTQYF. The DNA for the CDR3 is TGTGCCAGCGGTCGGACCAACTCCCAGGGGGATACGCAGTATTTT.

V is TRBV27 and J is TRBJ2-7; 8 bases match TRBD1. Germline CDR1 reads MNHEY; CDR2 reads SMNVEV (reference sequence). This CDR3 has 14 residues. V was clipped by 4 bases and J by 3 bases; unmatched bases: 5. CDR3 region: CASSYRGIVYEQYF. For the CDR3, the DNA is TGTGCCAGCAGTTACAGGGGGATTGTCTACGAGCAGTACTTC.

The V call is TRBV7-2, the J call TRBJ2-7, with 11 bases matching TRBD1. Looked up from germline, CDR1 is SGHTA and CDR2 is FQGNSA. Trimming removed 5 bases from V and 6 bases from J; junction bases left unmatched: 6. The CDR3 totals 14 residues. CDR3 in DNA: TGTGCCAGCAGCAGCCAGGGACAGGGGGTCGAGCAGTACGTC. Its translation: CASSSQGQGVEQYV.

CDR3 DNA sequence: TGTGCCAGCAGCTCCGAGGGAGGTAACTATGGCTACACCTTC. Its translation is CASSSEGGNYGYTF. V is TRBV7-8 and J is TRBJ1-2; D not resolved. Trimming removed 4 bases at V and 1 base at J, with 10 bases between. The CDR3 is 14 amino acids. Germline V gene data show CDR1 as SGHVS and CDR2 as FQNEAQ.

V is TRBV5-6 and J is TRBJ2-5; weak D call: TRBD2 (5 bases). The CDR3 runs to 15 residues. From germline, CDR1 is SGHDT and CDR2 YYEEEE. With 1 base removed from V and 1 base from J, the gap between germline ends came to 11 bases. The CDR3 DNA sequence: TGTGCCAGCAGCTTGTTTAGGAGGTCCCAAGAGACCCAGTACTTC. Residues: CASSLFRRSQETQYF.

The chain is built from TRBV10-3 and TRBJ2-3; the match to TRBD2 covers 14 bases. The CDR3 is made up of 15 amino acids. Germline V lookup: CDR1 ENHRY, CDR2 SYGVKD. The trim removed 6 bases at V and 6 bases at J, leaving 5 bases unmatched. CDR3 nucleotides: TGTGCCATCAGCAGACTAGCGGGAGGGGCGGATACGCAGTATTTT. Its protein product is CAISRLAGGADTQYF.

V usage is TRBV5-1 and J usage is TRBJ2-2; possibly TRBD2 for D (6 bases). This CDR3 spans 14 amino acids. Germline V gene data show CDR1 as SGHRS and CDR2 as YFSETQ. V gave up 5 bases and J gave up 1 base, with 9 bases separating them. The CDR3 here is CASREGVNTGELFF. The CDR3 nucleotides read TGCGCCAGCAGGGAGGGAGTGAACACCGGGGAGCTGTTTTTT. The complete variable domain, with remaining parts taken from reference TRBV5-1 and TRBJ2-2, reads KAGVTQTPRYLIKTRGQQVTLSCSPISGHRSVSWYQQTPGQGLQFLFEYFSETQRNKGNFPGRFSGRQFSNSRSEMNVSTLELGDSALYLCASREGVNTGELFFGEGSRLTVL.

This clone has only a few counts. The rearrangement links TRBV6-1 to TRBJ2-3, with 8 positions matching TRBD2. The CDR3 is 16 residues long. The trim removed 3 bases at V and 4 bases at J, leaving 9 bases unmatched. Germline values: CDR1 MNHNS, CDR2 SASEGT. The CDR3 region is CASSDSGTRVSDTQYF. The CDR3 nucleotides are TGTGCCAGCAGTGATTCCGGGACTAGAGTATCAGATACGCAGTATTTT.

In its sample, this clone was seen once. The V and J genes are TRBV6-1 and TRBJ2-7; 7 bases are a match to TRBD2. The CDR3 consists of 12 residues. V shed 7 bases, J shed 7 bases, and the junction held 7 bases outside the gene matches. CDR1 and CDR2 (germline): MNHNS, SASEGT. The CDR3 loop reads CASKREGWEQYV. The CDR3 DNA sequence: TGTGCCAGCAAAAGGGAGGGGTGGGAGCAGTACGTC.

This clone was found once. The V gene is TRBV6-1, the J gene TRBJ1-1; tentative D call: TRBD1 (5 bases). V dropped 0 bases and J dropped 5 bases, with 10 bases sitting between them. This CDR3 region has 14 residues. CDR1 is MNHNS, CDR2 SASEGT, per germline. CDR3 in amino acids: CASSEAPGKTEAFF. CDR3 bases: TGTGCCAGCAGTGAAGCACCAGGGAAGACTGAAGCTTTCTTT.

The V and J genes are TRBV19 and TRBJ1-2, with D uncertain. The CDR3 is made up of 13 amino acids. Germline CDR1 reads LNHDA; CDR2 reads SQIVND (reference sequence). The V gene lost 7 bases and the J gene lost 4 bases, with 13 bases spanning the gap. This CDR3 is CASNWGGSYGYTF. The CDR3 DNA is TGTGCCAGTAACTGGGGAGGTAGCTATGGCTACACCTTC.

The chain joins TRBV4-1 to TRBJ2-7; 10 bases line up with TRBD1. Unmatched junction bases numbered 13, after V lost 3 bases and J lost 5 bases. The CDR3 sequence is 17 residues long. Germline CDR1 MGHRA, CDR2 YSYEKL. The CDR3 loop reads CASSQGNAGTGVHEQYF. As DNA, the CDR3 is TGCGCCAGCAGCCAGGGGAATGCGGGGACAGGGGTCCACGAGCAGTACTTC.

The chain carries TRBV5-1 and TRBJ2-3, with TRBD1 matching over 8 bases. Germline loops: CDR1 SGHRS, CDR2 YFSETQ. CDR3 length: 16 amino acids. J lost 1 base, V lost 4 bases, and 8 bases had no gene match. The CDR3 protein is CASSLPGQAGTDTQYF. CDR3 bases: TGCGCCAGCAGCCTGCCGGGACAGGCGGGCACAGATACGCAGTATTTT.

This chain connects TRBV7-8 to TRBJ2-5; D is possibly TRBD2 (7 bases). Germline V gives CDR1 SGHVS, CDR2 FQNEAQ. The ends were cut back, 2 bases at V and 2 bases at J, with 12 bases in the middle. The CDR3 consists of 15 residues. The CDR3 region is CASSLWGGLQETQYF. The CDR3 region has the DNA TGTGCCAGCAGCTTATGGGGGGGGCTTCAAGAGACCCAGTACTTC.

This clone has only a few counts. The J gene is TRBJ2-6, the V gene TRBV28; D is uncertain. Trimming cost V 10 bases and J 1 base, with 11 bases left between them. The CDR3 extends over 14 amino acids. From germline, CDR1 is MDHEN and CDR2 SYDVKM. The CDR3 here is CATPSHSGANVLTF. CDR3 nucleotides: TGTGCCACCCCGAGCCATTCTGGGGCCAACGTCCTGACTTTC.

This chain connects TRBV6-6 to TRBJ2-2, with D tentatively TRBD1 (6 bases). Germline assignment: CDR1 MNHNY and CDR2 SVGAGI (reference sequence). The CDR3 spans 16 residues. Trimming removed 4 bases at V and 4 bases at J, with 16 bases between. CDR3 residues: CASSLGARGTTGELFF. The CDR3 coding sequence is TGTGCCAGCAGTTTAGGGGCCAGGGGAACCACCGGGGAGCTGTTTTTT.

This clone was recorded a few times. The chain couples TRBV6-5 to TRBJ1-2; 12 bases are shared with TRBD1. The CDR3 consists of 14 residues. V lost 6 bases to trimming and J lost 7 bases; unmatched junction nucleotides: 6. Looked up from germline, CDR1 is MNHEY and CDR2 is SVGAGI. In DNA, the CDR3 is TGTGCCAGCAGCCCCGGGACAGGGGGCACTGGCTACACCTTC. This encodes CASSPGTGGTGYTF.

This chain joins TRBV9 and TRBJ2-7; tentatively, D is TRBD1 (5 bases). In germline, CDR1 is SGDLS, CDR2 YYNGEE. This CDR3 is 17 amino acids long. V lost 0 bases to trimming and J lost 0 bases, with 16 bases between them. CDR3 sequence (DNA): TGTGCCAGCAGCGTAGGCCCGGCAGGGAAAAACTCCTACGAGCAGTACTTC. Amino acids: CASSVGPAGKNSYEQYF.